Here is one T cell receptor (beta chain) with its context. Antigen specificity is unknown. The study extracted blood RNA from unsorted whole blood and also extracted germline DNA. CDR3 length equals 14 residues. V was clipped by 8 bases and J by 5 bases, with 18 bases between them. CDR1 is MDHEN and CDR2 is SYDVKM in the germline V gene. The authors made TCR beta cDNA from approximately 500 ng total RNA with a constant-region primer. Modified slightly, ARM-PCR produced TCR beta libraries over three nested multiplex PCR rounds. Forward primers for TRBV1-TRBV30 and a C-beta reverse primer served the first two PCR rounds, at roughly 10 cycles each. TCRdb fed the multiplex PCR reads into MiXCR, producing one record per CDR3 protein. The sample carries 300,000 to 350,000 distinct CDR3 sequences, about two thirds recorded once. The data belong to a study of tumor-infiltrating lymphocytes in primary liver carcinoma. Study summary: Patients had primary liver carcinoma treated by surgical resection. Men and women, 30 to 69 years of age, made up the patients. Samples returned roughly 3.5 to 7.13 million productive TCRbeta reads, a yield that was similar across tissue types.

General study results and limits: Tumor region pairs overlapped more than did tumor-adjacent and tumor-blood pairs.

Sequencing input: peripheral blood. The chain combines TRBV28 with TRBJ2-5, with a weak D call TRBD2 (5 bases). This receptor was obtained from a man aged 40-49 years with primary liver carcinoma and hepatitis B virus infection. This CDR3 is CASSRVGGWETQYF. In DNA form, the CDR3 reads TGTGCCAGCTCGAGAGTCGGAGGATGGGAGACCCAGTACTTC.